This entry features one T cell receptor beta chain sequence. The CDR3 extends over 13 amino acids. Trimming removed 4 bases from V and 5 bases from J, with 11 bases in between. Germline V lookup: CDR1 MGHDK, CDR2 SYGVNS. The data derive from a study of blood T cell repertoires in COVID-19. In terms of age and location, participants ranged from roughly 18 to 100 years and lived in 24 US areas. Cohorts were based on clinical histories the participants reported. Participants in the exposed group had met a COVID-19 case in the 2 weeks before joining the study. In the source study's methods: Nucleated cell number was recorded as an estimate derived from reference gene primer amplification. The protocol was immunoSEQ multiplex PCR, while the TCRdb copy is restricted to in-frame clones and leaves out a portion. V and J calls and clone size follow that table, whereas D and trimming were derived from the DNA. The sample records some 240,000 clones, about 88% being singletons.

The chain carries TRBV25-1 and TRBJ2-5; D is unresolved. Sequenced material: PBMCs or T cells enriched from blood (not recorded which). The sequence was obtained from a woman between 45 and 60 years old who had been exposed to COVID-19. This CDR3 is CASSAILMETQYF. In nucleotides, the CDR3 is TGTGCCAGCAGTGCCATACTGATGGAGACCCAGTACTTC.